This is a list of T cell receptor beta chains from one sample in a study of T-cell reconstitution after alpha-beta-depleted transplantation in children. TCRdb re-derived calls from the PCR reads in MiXCR, one entry per CDR3 protein. Of nearly 550,000 distinct CDR3 sequences listed, approximately 20% are singletons. Sequences were derived from PBMCs from the stem cell graft donor, sampled from the stem cell graft. These receptors came from a human donor who donated a stem cell graft to a child with acute lymphoblastic leukemia. Both conserved end residues are trimmed from each CDR3. The size of a clone is reported for some rows only, either as once, few or many, or as a class for expanded clones.

len	v_gene	j_gene	abundance	CDR3aa
13	TRBV7-8	TRBJ1-2	few	ASSLNAGGAKGYT
13	TRBV7-9	TRBJ1-2	-	ASSLEVGSNYGYT
15	TRBV20-1	TRBJ2-5	few	SAISGASGSLAETQY
14	TRBV27	TRBJ2-7	-	ASSFGSGQLGYEQY
14	TRBV27	TRBJ1-2	few	ASTTRRGVSYKGYT
12	TRBV5-1	TRBJ2-1	few	ASSLVSLYNEQF
14	TRBV2	TRBJ2-3	few	ASNPGLAGGSDTQY
14	TRBV7-9	TRBJ2-3	-	ASSLAGSQPGDTQY
14	TRBV9	TRBJ2-3	-	ASSVRFGLSTDTQY
15	TRBV20-1	TRBJ2-5	many	SAEGWGQGSVQETQY
10	TRBV29-1	TRBJ2-7	-	SVDPTGGEQY
16	TRBV15	TRBJ1-5	-	ATSSFLRRQYSNQPQH
11	TRBV20-1	TRBJ1-1	few	SASRQGRTEAF
12	TRBV5-1	TRBJ2-1	many	ASSLLAARAEQF
17	TRBV5-1	TRBJ2-3	-	ASSLERLAGGTGTDTQY